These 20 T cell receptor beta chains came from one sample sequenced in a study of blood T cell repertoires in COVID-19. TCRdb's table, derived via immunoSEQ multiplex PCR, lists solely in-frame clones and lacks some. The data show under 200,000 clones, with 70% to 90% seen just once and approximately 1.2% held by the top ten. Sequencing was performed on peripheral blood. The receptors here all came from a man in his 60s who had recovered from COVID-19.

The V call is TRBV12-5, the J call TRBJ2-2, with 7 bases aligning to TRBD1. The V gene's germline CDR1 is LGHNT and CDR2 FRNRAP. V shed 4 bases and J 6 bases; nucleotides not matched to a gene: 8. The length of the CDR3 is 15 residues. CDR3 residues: CASGSGTVTAGELFF. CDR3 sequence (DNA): TGTGCTAGTGGTTCCGGGACAGTTACTGCCGGGGAGCTGTTTTTT.

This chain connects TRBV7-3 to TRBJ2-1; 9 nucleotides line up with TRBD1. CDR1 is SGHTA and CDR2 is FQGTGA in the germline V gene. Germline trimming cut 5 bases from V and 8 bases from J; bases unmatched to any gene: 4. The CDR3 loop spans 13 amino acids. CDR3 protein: CASSPGQGDEQFF. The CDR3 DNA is TGTGCCAGCAGCCCGGGACAGGGCGATGAGCAGTTCTTC.

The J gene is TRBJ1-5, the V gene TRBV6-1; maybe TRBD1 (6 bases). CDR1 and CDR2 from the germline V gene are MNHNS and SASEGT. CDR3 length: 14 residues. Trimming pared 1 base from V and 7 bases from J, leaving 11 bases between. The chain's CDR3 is CASSEEWGPQPQHF. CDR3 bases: TGTGCCAGCAGTGAAGAGTGGGGGCCCCAGCCCCAGCATTTT.

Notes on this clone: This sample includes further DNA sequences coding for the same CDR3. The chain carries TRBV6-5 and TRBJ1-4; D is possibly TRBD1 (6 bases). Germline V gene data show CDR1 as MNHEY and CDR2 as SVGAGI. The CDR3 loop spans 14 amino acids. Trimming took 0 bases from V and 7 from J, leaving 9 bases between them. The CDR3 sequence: CASSYSTQGEKLFF. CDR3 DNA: TGTGCCAGCAGTTACTCGACACAGGGTGAAAAACTGTTTTTT.

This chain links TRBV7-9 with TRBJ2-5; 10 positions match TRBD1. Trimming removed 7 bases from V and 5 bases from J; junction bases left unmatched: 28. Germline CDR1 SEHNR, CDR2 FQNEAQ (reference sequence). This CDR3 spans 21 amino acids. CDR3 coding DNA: TGTGCCAGCACGAGGACCCCTGCGACGGGACAGGGGTTTGATATTTGGGAGACCCAGTACTTC. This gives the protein CASTRTPATGQGFDIWETQYF.

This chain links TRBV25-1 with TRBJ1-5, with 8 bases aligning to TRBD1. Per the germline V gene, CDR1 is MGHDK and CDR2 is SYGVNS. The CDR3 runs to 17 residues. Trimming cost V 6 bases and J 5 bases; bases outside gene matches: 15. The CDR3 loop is CASSGQGSDPPHQPQHF. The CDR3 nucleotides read TGTGCCAGCAGCGGACAGGGTTCGGATCCCCCTCATCAGCCCCAGCATTTT.

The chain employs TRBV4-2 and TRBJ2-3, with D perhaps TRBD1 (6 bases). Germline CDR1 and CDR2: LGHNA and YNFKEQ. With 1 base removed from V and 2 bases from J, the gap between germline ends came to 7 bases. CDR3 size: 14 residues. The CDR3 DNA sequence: TGTGCCAGCAGCCAAGGACAGGTCACAGATACGCAGTATTTT. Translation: CASSQGQVTDTQYF.

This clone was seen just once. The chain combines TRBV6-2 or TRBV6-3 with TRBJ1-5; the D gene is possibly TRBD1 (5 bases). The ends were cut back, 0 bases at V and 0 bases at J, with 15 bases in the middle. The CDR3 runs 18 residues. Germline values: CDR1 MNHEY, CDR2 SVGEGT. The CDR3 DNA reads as TGTGCCAGCAGTTACTCTGGTCAGGGCTACTATAGCAATCAGCCCCAGCATTTT. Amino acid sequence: CASSYSGQGYYSNQPQHF.

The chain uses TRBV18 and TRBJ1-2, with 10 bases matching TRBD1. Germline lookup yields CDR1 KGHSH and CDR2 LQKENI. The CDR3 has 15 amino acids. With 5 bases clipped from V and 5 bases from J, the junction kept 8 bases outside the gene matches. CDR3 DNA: TGTGCCAGCTCAGCCGGACAGGGGGTCTATTATGGCTACACCTTC. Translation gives CASSAGQGVYYGYTF.

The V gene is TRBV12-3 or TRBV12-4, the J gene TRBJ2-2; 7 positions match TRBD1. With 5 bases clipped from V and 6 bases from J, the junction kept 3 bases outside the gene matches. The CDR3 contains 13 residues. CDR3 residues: CASSLGQPGELFF. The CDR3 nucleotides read TGTGCCAGCAGTCTGGGACAGCCCGGGGAGCTGTTTTTT.

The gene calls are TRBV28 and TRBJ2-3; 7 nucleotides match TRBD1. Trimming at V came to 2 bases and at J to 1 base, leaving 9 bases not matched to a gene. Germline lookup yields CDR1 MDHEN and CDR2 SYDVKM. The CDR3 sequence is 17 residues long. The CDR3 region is CASSLPEGGLGTDTQYF. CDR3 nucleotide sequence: TGTGCCAGCAGTTTACCCGAAGGGGGCCTGGGCACAGATACGCAGTATTTT.

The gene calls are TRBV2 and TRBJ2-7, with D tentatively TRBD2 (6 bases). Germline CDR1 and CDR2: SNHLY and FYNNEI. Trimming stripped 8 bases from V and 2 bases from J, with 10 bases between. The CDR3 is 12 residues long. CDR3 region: CASGRGTYEQYF. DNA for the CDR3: TGTGCCAGCGGGCGGGGAACCTACGAGCAGTACTTC.

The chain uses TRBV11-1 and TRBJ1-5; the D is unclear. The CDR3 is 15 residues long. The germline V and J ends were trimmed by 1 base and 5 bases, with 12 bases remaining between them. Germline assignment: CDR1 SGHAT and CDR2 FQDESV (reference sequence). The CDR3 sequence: CASSLGSKSDQPQHF. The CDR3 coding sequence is TGTGCCAGCAGCTTAGGTTCGAAGTCGGATCAGCCCCAGCATTTT.

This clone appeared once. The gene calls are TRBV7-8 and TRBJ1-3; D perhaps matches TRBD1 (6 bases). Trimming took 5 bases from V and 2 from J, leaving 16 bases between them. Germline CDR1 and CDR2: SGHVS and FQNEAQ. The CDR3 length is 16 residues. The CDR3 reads CASSQRGGKAGNTIYF. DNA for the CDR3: TGTGCCAGCAGCCAGCGCGGGGGCAAGGCTGGAAACACCATATATTTT.

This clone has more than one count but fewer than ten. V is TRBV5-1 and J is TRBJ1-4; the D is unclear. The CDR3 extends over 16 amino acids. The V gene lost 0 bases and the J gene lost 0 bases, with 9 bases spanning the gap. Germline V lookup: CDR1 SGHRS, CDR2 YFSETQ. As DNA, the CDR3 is TGCGCCAGCAGCTTGGCCTATGAGACAACTAATGAAAAACTGTTTTTT. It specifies CASSLAYETTNEKLFF.

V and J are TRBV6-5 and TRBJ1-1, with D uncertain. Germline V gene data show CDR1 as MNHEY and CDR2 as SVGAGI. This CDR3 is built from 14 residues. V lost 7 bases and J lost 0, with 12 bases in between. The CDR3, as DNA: TGTGCCAGCACCCACGCGGCGCTGAACACTGAAGCTTTCTTT. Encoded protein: CASTHAALNTEAFF.

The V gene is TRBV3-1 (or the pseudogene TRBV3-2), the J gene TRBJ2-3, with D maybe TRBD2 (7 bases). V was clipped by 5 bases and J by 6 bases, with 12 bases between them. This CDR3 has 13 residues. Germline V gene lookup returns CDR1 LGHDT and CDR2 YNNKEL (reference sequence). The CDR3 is CASSSRGPDTQYF. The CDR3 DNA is TGTGCCAGCAGCTCGCGGGGGCCGGATACGCAGTATTTT.

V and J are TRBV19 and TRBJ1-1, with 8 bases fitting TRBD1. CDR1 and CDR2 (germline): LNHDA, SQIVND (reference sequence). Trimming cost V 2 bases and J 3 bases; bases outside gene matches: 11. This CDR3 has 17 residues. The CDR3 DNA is TGTGCCAGTAGTATAAAAGAGAGACAGGGGACATACACTGAAGCTTTCTTT. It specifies CASSIKERQGTYTEAFF.

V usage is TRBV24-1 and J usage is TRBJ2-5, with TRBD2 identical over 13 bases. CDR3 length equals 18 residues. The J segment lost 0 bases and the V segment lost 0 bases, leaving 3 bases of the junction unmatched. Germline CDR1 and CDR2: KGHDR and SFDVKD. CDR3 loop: CATSDLRGLAGDQETQYF. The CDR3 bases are TGTGCCACCAGTGATTTGCGAGGACTAGCGGGGGACCAAGAGACCCAGTACTTC.

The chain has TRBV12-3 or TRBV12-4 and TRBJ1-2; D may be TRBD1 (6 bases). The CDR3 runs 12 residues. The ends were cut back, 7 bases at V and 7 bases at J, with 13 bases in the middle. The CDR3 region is CASTRRGAGYTF. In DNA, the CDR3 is TGTGCCAGCACCAGGCGGGGGGCTGGCTACACCTTC.